The table lists the clone carrying this TCR beta chain with many counts. Its antigen is not identified. cDNA libraries for TCR beta contained unique molecular identifiers. TCRdb processed the PCR reads anew with MiXCR; each CDR3 protein has one entry. This repertoire shows around 260,000 distinct CDR3 sequences, 36% found once; its top ten account for under 5.5%. Trimming took 6 bases from V and 4 from J, leaving 10 bases between them. Germline V gene lookup returns CDR1 GTSNPN and CDR2 SVGIG (reference sequence). The CDR3 sequence is 12 residues long. The data stem from a study of post-analysis software for immune sequencing data. Findings and limits, study-wide: Relative to controls, patients with multiple sclerosis showed significantly lower normalized Chao1 diversity. Among several TRBV segments more frequent in patients than controls were TRBV5-6, TRBV5-1 and TRBV20-1.

The chain is built from TRBV30 and TRBJ2-1, with D perhaps TRBD2 (5 bases). The clonotype was recovered from a girl aged 5-17 years with multiple sclerosis. Input material: blood. CDR3 sequence reads: CACGGPYNEQFF. CDR3 bases: TGTGCCTGCGGCGGGCCGTACAATGAGCAGTTCTTC.